This T cell receptor (beta chain) was retrieved from a study of neoadjuvant anti-PD-1 for oral cavity cancer. This clone has just a few counts. Sequencing used immunoSEQ multiplex PCR; TCRdb keeps in-frame clones, though not all of them. The table has about 14,000 clones, around 64% seen once. Germline-derived CDR1 and CDR2 are MNHNS and SASEGT. This CDR3 region has 14 residues. The V and J ends lost 5 bases and 1 base respectively, with 11 bases between them. The TCR originated in a person aged 35-80 years with oral cavity squamous cell carcinoma. This chain links TRBV6-1 with TRBJ1-1; tentatively, D is TRBD1 (6 bases). The specimen was PBMCs, collected before nivolumab (anti-PD-1) treatment. As DNA, the CDR3 is TGTGCCAGCAGTCTACAACAGGGGAACACTGAAGCTTTCTTT. It is translated as CASSLQQGNTEAFF.